This record concerns one T cell receptor (beta chain) sequence. Profiled with immunoSEQ multiplex PCR; TCRdb holds only in-frame clones, not every one. The repertoire includes hundreds of thousands of clones, 85% to 90% of them detected once, and about 1.7% sits in the top ten. Enrolled during active infection, Seattle patients were then followed longitudinally. These data come from a study of blood T cell repertoires in COVID-19. Across the study: Whether acute or convalescent, the COVID-19 samples came from the United States, Italy and Spain. The cDNA or gDNA used as material had been derived from T cells, B-cell-depleted T cells, or PBMCs.

The V and J ends lost 2 bases and 2 bases respectively, with 16 bases between them. The V gene's germline CDR1 is MNHEY and CDR2 SMNVEV (reference sequence). The CDR3 has 16 residues. This TCR was sampled from a woman aged 25 to 45 with COVID-19, enrolled during active disease. The sample taken for sequencing was peripheral blood. The chain is built from TRBV27 and TRBJ2-7; D remains unclear. CDR3 loop: CASSLEAPEAPYEQYF. The CDR3 region has the DNA TGTGCCAGCAGTTTAGAGGCGCCCGAAGCGCCCTACGAGCAGTACTTC.